This TCR beta chain was found in a study of cytomegalovirus exposure and HLA in healthy donors. Overall study: Falling in the Caucasian-associated ancestry cluster were 65% to 90% of 398 genotyped donors.

As to this clone: What it binds is not known.

There were likely unrecorded immune exposures, though donors were nominally healthy when sampled. PCR used 60 Vbeta primers and 13 Jbeta primers. TCRdb's copy holds only in-frame clones and misses some; the assay was immunoSEQ multiplex PCR. The table lists 110,000 to 150,000 clones, about three quarters of them singletons. Overall study results and limits: Cytomegalovirus status was reportedly diagnosed by the classifier with high sensitivity and specificity. A later analysis linked a missense DCLRE1C variant to TCR beta V- and J-gene trimming.

The CDR3 is 16 amino acids. Germline V lookup: CDR1 SGHAT, CDR2 FQDESV (reference sequence). The V and J ends lost 3 bases and 4 bases, in that order; junction bases with no gene match: 8. The gene calls are TRBV11-1 and TRBJ1-2, with 10 positions matching TRBD1. Specimen: PBMCs. This sequence originates from a male donor in good health and CMV-seronegative. This CDR3 reads CASSFSDRGESYGYTF. CDR3 nucleotides: TGTGCCAGCAGCTTCTCGGACAGGGGGGAATCCTATGGCTACACCTTC.